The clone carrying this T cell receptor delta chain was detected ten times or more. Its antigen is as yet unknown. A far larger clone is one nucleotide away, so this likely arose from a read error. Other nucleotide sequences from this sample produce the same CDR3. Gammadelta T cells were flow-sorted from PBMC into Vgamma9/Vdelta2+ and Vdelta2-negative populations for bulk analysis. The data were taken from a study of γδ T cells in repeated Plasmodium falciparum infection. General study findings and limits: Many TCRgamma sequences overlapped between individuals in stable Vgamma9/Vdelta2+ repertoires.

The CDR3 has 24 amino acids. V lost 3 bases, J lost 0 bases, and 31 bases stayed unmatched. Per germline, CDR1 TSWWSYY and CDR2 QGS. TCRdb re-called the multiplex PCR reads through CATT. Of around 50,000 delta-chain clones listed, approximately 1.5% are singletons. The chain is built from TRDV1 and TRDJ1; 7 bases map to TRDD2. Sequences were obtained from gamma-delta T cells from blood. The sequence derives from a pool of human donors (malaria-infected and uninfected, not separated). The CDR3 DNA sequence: TGTGCTCTTGGGGATCTTCCTAGGGTCGATGCGCTGGGAGATACCGAACGCAACACCGATAAACTCATCTTT. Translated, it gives CALGDLPRVDALGDTERNTDKLIF.